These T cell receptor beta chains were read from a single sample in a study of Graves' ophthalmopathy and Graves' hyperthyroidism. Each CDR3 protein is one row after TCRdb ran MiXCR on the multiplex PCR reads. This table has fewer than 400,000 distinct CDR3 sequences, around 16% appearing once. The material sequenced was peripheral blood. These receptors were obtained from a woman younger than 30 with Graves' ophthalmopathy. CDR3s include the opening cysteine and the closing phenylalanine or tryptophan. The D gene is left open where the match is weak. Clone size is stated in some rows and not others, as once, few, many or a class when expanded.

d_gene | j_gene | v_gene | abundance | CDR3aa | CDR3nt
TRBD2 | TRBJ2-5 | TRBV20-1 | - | CSASPSGSQETQYF | TGCAGTGCTAGCCCTAGCGGGAGTCAAGAGACCCAGTACTTC
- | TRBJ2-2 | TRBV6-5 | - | CASSPTQRRELFF | TGTGCCAGCAGCCCAACCCAACGGAGGGAGCTGTTTTTT
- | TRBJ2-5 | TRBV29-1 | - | CSVVSGLQETQYF | TGCAGCGTAGTTTCAGGTCTACAAGAGACCCAGTACTTC
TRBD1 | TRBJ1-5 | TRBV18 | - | CASSPKPGQNSNQPQHF | TGTGCCAGCTCACCCAAACCGGGACAGAATAGTAATCAGCCCCAGCATTTT
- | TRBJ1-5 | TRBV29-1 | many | CSVARTQNQPQHF | TGCAGCGTAGCCAGGACACAGAATCAGCCCCAGCATTTT
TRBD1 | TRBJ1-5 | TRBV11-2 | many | CASSLDLQGNQPQHF | TGTGCCAGCAGCTTAGACTTACAGGGGAATCAGCCCCAGCATTTT
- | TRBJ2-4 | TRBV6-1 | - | CASTEGRLPQYF | TGTGCCAGCACCGAAGGCCGGCTACCTCAGTACTTC
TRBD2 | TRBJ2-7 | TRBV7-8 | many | CASSPGRSGGVYEQYF | TGTGCCAGCAGCCCGGGAAGGTCGGGGGGGGTCTACGAGCAGTACTTC
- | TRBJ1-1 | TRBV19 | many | CASKGVPTEAFF | TGTGCCAGTAAAGGGGTTCCCACTGAAGCTTTCTTT
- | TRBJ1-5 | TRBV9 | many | CASSVDPEVSNQPQHF | TGTGCCAGCAGCGTAGACCCTGAAGTTAGCAATCAGCCCCAGCATTTT
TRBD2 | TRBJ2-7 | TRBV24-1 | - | CATSTSDYEQYF | TGTGCCACCAGTACTAGCGACTACGAGCAGTACTTC
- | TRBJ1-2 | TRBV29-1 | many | CSVDPTNYGYTF | TGCAGCGTTGACCCCACTAACTATGGCTACACCTTC
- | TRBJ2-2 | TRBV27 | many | CASSLLLGELFF | TGTGCCAGCAGTCTCCTTCTCGGGGAGCTGTTTTTT
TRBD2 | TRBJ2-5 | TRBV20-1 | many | CSAREGGGGETQYF | TGCAGTGCTAGAGAAGGCGGGGGGGGAGAGACCCAGTACTTC
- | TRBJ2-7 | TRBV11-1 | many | CASSRDSTGPSGEQYF | TGTGCCAGCAGTCGCGATTCAACAGGGCCTAGTGGGGAGCAGTACTTC
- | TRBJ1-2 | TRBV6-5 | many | CASSSMGTTGAGYTF | TGTGCCAGCAGTTCTATGGGGACCACGGGCGCTGGCTACACCTTC
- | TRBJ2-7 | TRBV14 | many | CASSQGGGKQYF | TGTGCCAGCAGCCAAGGAGGAGGGAAACAGTACTTC
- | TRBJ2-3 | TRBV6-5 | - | CASSYSKGSTDTQYF | TGTGCCAGCAGTTACTCGAAGGGGAGCACAGATACGCAGTATTTT